This TCR beta chain was observed in a study of blood T cell repertoires in COVID-19. Study-wide context: Specimens from acute and convalescent COVID-19 originated in the United States, Italy and Spain. Sample material is recorded as cDNA or gDNA derived from T cells, B-cell-depleted T cells, or PBMCs.

Study processing details: For nucleated cells, counts were estimated from reference gene primer amplification. Only in-frame clones appear in the TCRdb table, and some are missing; sequencing was by immunoSEQ multiplex PCR. The V and J calls and the clone size are those of that table, but D and trimming were determined from the DNA. This table holds approximately 210,000 clones, approximately 81% found once. The CDR3 is 14 residues long. Trimming cost V 4 bases and J 0 bases, with 8 bases left between them. The germline V gene encodes CDR1 KGHSH and CDR2 LQKENI. What was sequenced was peripheral blood. The sequence was obtained from a human donor in a cohort sampled during active COVID-19. This chain joins TRBV18 and TRBJ2-3, with no clear D. The CDR3 here is CASSLSYSTDTQYF. The CDR3 nucleotides read TGTGCCAGCTCACTCAGTTATAGCACAGATACGCAGTATTTT.